This T cell receptor beta chain was observed in a study of radiation and T cells in renal cell carcinoma. Time point denoted: baseline pretreatment blood. The treatment here: 15 Gy SBRT to primary tumor, nephrectomy 4 weeks later. This CDR3 has 16 residues. Germline V gives CDR1 LNHDA, CDR2 SQIVND (reference sequence). Trimming left V 6 bases short and J 0 bases short, with 17 bases between. The data were produced by immunoSEQ multiplex PCR, yet TCRdb's version contains in-frame clones alone and is incomplete. This sample yields approximately 150,000 clones, of which approximately 87% are seen a single time; around a quarter belongs to the top ten.

The receptor was derived from a woman aged 50 to 60 with renal cell carcinoma. Sequences were derived from blood, sampled from a patient whose treatment included radiotherapy and nephrectomy. This chain connects TRBV19 to TRBJ1-1, with D possibly matching TRBD1 (6 bases). The CDR3 DNA is TGTGCCAGTAGCTTGCGGTGGGACATTGTGAACACTGAAGCTTTCTTT. Its protein is CASSLRWDIVNTEAFF.